This TCR beta chain was recorded in a study of CD8+ T cells in alopecia areata. Looking at the study overall: Spontaneously alopecic C3H/HeJ graft donors, roughly 6-13 months old, gave skin to roughly 7-11-week-old female C3H/HeJ mice.

Once RNA had been extracted, it was reverse transcribed into cDNA to act as the sequencing template. Profiled with immunoSEQ multiplex PCR; TCRdb holds only in-frame clones, not every one. The repertoire shows under 350,000 clones, none seen only once; the top ten take 1.2%. Cells pooled from cutaneous lymph nodes were sorted on CD4, CD8alpha, NKG2D, NKG2ACE and other markers. This clone was observed at least ten times. Its antigen is not identified. Genes here carry mouse names. The CDR3 is cut off 4 residues early in the read; its end comes from the germline J gene. Other nucleotide sequences in the sample specify the same CDR3. CDR3 length: 13 residues. The V gene's germline CDR1 is GKSSPN and CDR2 SITVG. Trimming removed 0 bases from V and 0 bases from J, with 5 bases in between. Overall study results and limits: Patients showed less clear TCR sequence sharing than mice, possibly partly because of HLA diversity.

The clonotype was recovered from a C3H/HeJ mouse with alopecia areata. The mice in this strain carry MHC haplotype H2-k. The sequenced sample was CD4+ T cells sorted from a lymph node. The V call is TRBV31, the J call TRBJ1-2, with D tentatively TRBD1 (5 bases). The sequenced part of the CDR3 DNA is TGTGCCTGGAGTCTGGGGGCAAACTCC. It is translated as CAWSLGANS. The whole CDR3 is CAWSLGANSDYTF.